Listed below are T cell receptor beta chains from one sample, sequenced in a study of T cell responses to AZD1222 COVID-19 vaccine. Only in-frame clones appear in the TCRdb table, and some are missing; sequencing was by immunoSEQ multiplex PCR. The sample holds tens of thousands of clones, just over 85% seen once. The sequences come from peripheral blood, collected on day 0 of AZD1222 vaccination. Source of these receptors: an adult in good health. Each CDR3 is given with its conserved first and last residue. The D gene is left open where the match is weak. Only some rows state a clone size, as once, few, many or a class for expanded clones.

DNA: TGCGCCAGCGCCCCGGGGGGCGGGAATCAGCCCCAGCATTTT; CDR3: CASAPGGGNQPQHF; D: -; length: 14; V: TRBV5-1; J: TRBJ1-5; size: -
DNA: TGCAGTGCTAGTAGGGCAGGGGGCTCTGGAAACACCATATATTTT; CDR3: CSASRAGGSGNTIYF; D: TRBD1; length: 15; V: TRBV20-1; J: TRBJ1-3; size: -
DNA: TGTGCCAGCTCACCAGGGCCCGTTGAAACCGGGGAGCTGTTTTTT; CDR3: CASSPGPVETGELFF; D: -; length: 15; V: TRBV18; J: TRBJ2-2; size: once
DNA: TGTGCCAGCAGCCATCCGACTAGCGGGATGAATGAGCAGTTCTTC; CDR3: CASSHPTSGMNEQFF; D: TRBD2; length: 15; V: TRBV14; J: TRBJ2-1; size: -
DNA: TGCGCCAGCAGCTGGGACAGTCTTTTAGACACCATATATTTT; CDR3: CASSWDSLLDTIYF; D: TRBD1; length: 14; V: TRBV5-1; J: TRBJ1-3; size: -
DNA: TGTGCCAGCAGCCAAACGGGACGTCAGTACTTC; CDR3: CASSQTGRQYF; D: -; length: 11; V: TRBV5-8; J: TRBJ2-7; size: -
DNA: TGTGCCAGTAGTTCAAGGACAGGGCTAAAAGTGGAAGCTTTCTTT; CDR3: CASSSRTGLKVEAFF; D: TRBD1; length: 15; V: TRBV19; J: TRBJ1-1; size: -
DNA: TGTGCCAGCAGTACTAGCGGGCGGGGCACCGGGGAGCTGTTTTTT; CDR3: CASSTSGRGTGELFF; D: TRBD2; length: 15; V: TRBV2; J: TRBJ2-2; size: -
DNA: TGTGCCAGTAGCCCGGGACGGGCTAATGAAAAACTGTTTTTT; CDR3: CASSPGRANEKLFF; D: -; length: 14; V: TRBV19; J: TRBJ1-4; size: -
DNA: TGCGCCAGCAGCCCCCCCTTACTAGCGGGGACGGGGGAGCAGTACTTC; CDR3: CASSPPLLAGTGEQYF; D: TRBD2; length: 16; V: TRBV5-1; J: TRBJ2-7; size: -
DNA: TGTGCCAGCAGCCAGGGACTAGCGGCAGATACGCAGTATTTT; CDR3: CASSQGLAADTQYF; D: TRBD2; length: 14; V: TRBV11-3; J: TRBJ2-3; size: -
DNA: TGTGCCAGCAGCTTAGTTGAGGGCGTGGTCGAGCAGTACTTC; CDR3: CASSLVEGVVEQYF; D: -; length: 14; V: TRBV7-9; J: TRBJ2-7; size: -